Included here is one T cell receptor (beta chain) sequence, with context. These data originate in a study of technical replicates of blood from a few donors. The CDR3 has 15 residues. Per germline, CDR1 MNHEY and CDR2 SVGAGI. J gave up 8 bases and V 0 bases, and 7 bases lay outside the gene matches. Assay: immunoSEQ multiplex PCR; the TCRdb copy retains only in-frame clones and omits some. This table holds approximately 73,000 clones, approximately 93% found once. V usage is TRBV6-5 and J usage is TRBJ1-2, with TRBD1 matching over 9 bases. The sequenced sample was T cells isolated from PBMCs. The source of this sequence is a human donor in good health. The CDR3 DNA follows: TGTGCCAGCAGTTACTCTAATACAGGGGGCAGGGGCTACACCTTC. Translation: CASSYSNTGGRGYTF.